Shown below are 14 T cell receptor beta chains from a single sample sequenced in a study of cytomegalovirus exposure and HLA in healthy donors. PCR amplification relied on 60 Vbeta primers (plus 13 Jbeta primers). Assay: immunoSEQ multiplex PCR; the TCRdb copy retains only in-frame clones and omits some. Its table lists about 83,000 clones. The material sequenced was PBMCs. These receptors all stem from a man aged 18 to 30 in good health and CMV-seropositive.

The chain uses TRBV18 and TRBJ2-3; unclear D gene. This CDR3 contains 12 residues. Trimming removed 6 bases at V and 4 bases at J, with 8 bases between. From germline, CDR1 is KGHSH and CDR2 LQKENI. CDR3 nucleotide sequence: TGTGCCAGCTCCCCGACTTCAGATACGCAGTATTTT. It specifies CASSPTSDTQYF.

V and J are TRBV5-4 and TRBJ2-7; tentative D call: TRBD1 (6 bases). Germline values: CDR1 SGHNT, CDR2 YYREEE (reference sequence). The CDR3 is made up of 12 amino acids. Trimming shortened V by 4 bases and J by 7 bases, and 12 bases separated the two germline ends. The DNA for the CDR3 is TGTGCCAGCAGCGGCGTAGGGGGTGAGCAGTACTTC. Its protein is CASSGVGGEQYF.

The chain joins TRBV27 to TRBJ2-2; a possible D gene is TRBD1 (6 bases). Trimming removed 6 bases from V and 1 base from J, with 15 bases in between. The CDR3 consists of 16 residues. Looked up from germline, CDR1 is MNHEY and CDR2 is SMNVEV (reference sequence). For the CDR3, the DNA is TGTGCCAGCAGGCATTACAGGGAAGGGAACACCGGGGAGCTGTTTTTT. This encodes CASRHYREGNTGELFF.

The rearrangement joins TRBV30 to TRBJ1-1; D unresolved. Per germline, CDR1 GTSNPN and CDR2 SVGIG (reference sequence). The CDR3 runs to 13 residues. The germline V and J ends were trimmed by 5 bases and 5 bases, with 15 bases remaining between them. DNA for the CDR3: TGTGCCTGGGATTACGGCGAGGGAACTGAAGCTTTCTTT. This translates into CAWDYGEGTEAFF.

The chain recombines TRBV28 with TRBJ1-2; D not certain. Looked up from germline, CDR1 is MDHEN and CDR2 is SYDVKM. The CDR3 runs to 13 residues. With 2 bases removed from V and 3 bases from J, the gap between germline ends came to 7 bases. CDR3 in amino acids: CASSLKSYYGYTF. The CDR3 DNA reads TGTGCCAGCAGTTTAAAGAGCTACTATGGCTACACCTTC.

This rearrangement joins TRBV7-2 to TRBJ1-2; D gene unclear. Germline lookup yields CDR1 SGHTA and CDR2 FQGNSA. The CDR3 spans 12 residues. Trimming left V 4 bases short and J 8 bases short, with 11 bases between. CDR3 DNA: TGTGCCAGCAGCTCCCGACTTTACGGCTACACCTTC. Encoded protein: CASSSRLYGYTF. Using reference TRBV7-2 and TRBJ1-2 for the parts outside the CDR3, the full variable domain is GAGVSQSPSNKVTEKGKDVELRCDPISGHTALYWYRQSLGQGLEFLIYFQGNSAPDKSGLPSDRFSAERTGGSVSTLTIQRTQQEDSAVYLCASSSRLYGYTFGSGTRLTVV.

As regards this clone: The same CDR3 arises from other DNA sequences in this sample as well. This chain joins TRBV6-5 and TRBJ2-1; no firm D call. From germline, CDR1 is MNHEY and CDR2 SVGAGI. The CDR3 covers 15 residues. Trimming pared 0 bases from V and 4 bases from J, leaving 10 bases between. The CDR3 nucleotides read TGTGCCAGCAGTTACTCCTCCTCGAGTTACAATGAGCAGTTCTTC. Its translation is CASSYSSSSYNEQFF.

The rearrangement uses TRBV10-1 and TRBJ2-7, with 7 bases aligning to TRBD2. The CDR3 contains 16 residues. Trimming took 7 bases from V and 2 from J; bases not matched to a gene: 14. From germline, CDR1 is WNHNN and CDR2 SYGVQD (reference sequence). CDR3 nucleotides: TGCGCCAGCAATAAACATGGGGCTAGCGGACCCTACGAGCAGTACTTC. Its translation is CASNKHGASGPYEQYF.

V gene TRBV13 combines with J gene TRBJ2-3, with 7 bases aligning to TRBD2. The V segment lost 5 bases and the J segment 3 bases; nucleotides outside the gene matches: 5. Germline CDR1 and CDR2: PRHDT and FYEKMQ (reference sequence). The CDR3 sequence is 14 residues long. CDR3 sequence: CASSTRLATDTQYF. The CDR3, as DNA: TGTGCCAGCAGCACGCGACTAGCAACAGATACGCAGTATTTT.

The V gene is TRBV19, the J gene TRBJ2-5, with 9 bases aligning to TRBD2. V was pared by 5 bases and J by 7 bases, with 14 bases of the junction left unmatched. The CDR3 consists of 16 residues. Germline loops: CDR1 LNHDA, CDR2 SQIVND (reference sequence). CDR3 amino acids: CASSVIAGVSLGTQYF. For the CDR3, the DNA is TGTGCCAGTAGTGTTATAGCGGGAGTCTCTCTCGGGACCCAGTACTTC.

The CDR3 bases are TGTGCCATCAGGGACAGGGATCAGCCCCAGCATTTT. This sequence encodes CAIRDRDQPQHF. The V call is TRBV10-3, the J call TRBJ1-5; 8 bases are a match to TRBD1. This CDR3 contains 12 residues. J lost 5 bases, V lost 6 bases, and 0 bases had no gene match. The germline gives CDR1 ENHRY, CDR2 SYGVKD.

This rearrangement joins TRBV5-1 to TRBJ1-5, with 7 bases aligning to TRBD1. V was pared by 4 bases and J by 6 bases, with 7 bases of the junction left unmatched. CDR1 and CDR2 (germline): SGHRS, YFSETQ. The CDR3 runs to 14 residues. CDR3 region: CASSPDRAGQPQHF. For the CDR3, the DNA is TGCGCCAGCAGCCCTGACAGGGCAGGTCAGCCCCAGCATTTT.

The V call is TRBV5-1, the J call TRBJ2-1; D ambiguous. The CDR3 extends over 12 amino acids. V was shortened by 4 bases and J by 4 bases, with 6 bases between the two germline ends. In germline, CDR1 is SGHRS, CDR2 YFSETQ. The CDR3: CASSQNYNEQFF. In DNA form, the CDR3 reads TGCGCCAGCAGCCAGAATTACAATGAGCAGTTCTTC.

CDR3 loop: CASSPYRLTVNSSHGYTF. As DNA, the CDR3 is TGTGCCAGCAGCCCCTACCGATTGACAGTGAATAGCTCTCATGGCTACACCTTC. J is TRBJ1-2 and V is TRBV5-6; tentative D call: TRBD1 (5 bases). V was clipped by 4 bases and J by 6 bases, with 28 bases between them. The CDR3 extends over 18 amino acids. Germline V gives CDR1 SGHDT, CDR2 YYEEEE. Full variable domain (missing parts from reference TRBV5-6 and TRBJ1-2): DAGVTQSPTHLIKTRGQQVTLRCSPKSGHDTVSWYQQALGQGPQFIFQYYEEEERQRGNFPDRFSGHQFPNYSSELNVNALLLGDSALYLCASSPYRLTVNSSHGYTFGSGTRLTVV.